These 4 T cell receptor beta chains were all obtained from the same sample, sequenced in a study of T cell responses to AZD1222 COVID-19 vaccine (dated by TCRdb to the early 2020s). Read against the paper, the sample's time point label means: baseline before first vaccination. Receptors were amplified or captured by the immunoSEQ multiplex PCR assay. The table was pulled from immuneACCESS by TCRdb, which kept in-frame rearrangements only. Such tables lose some clones; where checked, under half of the loss comes from unresolved V genes, and the rest has no known cause. Present in this sample are about 69,000 clones, approximately 90% of which were seen just once. The top ten clonotypes cover about 2.4% of the sample. Specimen: peripheral blood, collected on day 0 of AZD1222 vaccination. The receptors were sampled from an adult in good health.

This sequence joins TRBV28 and TRBJ1-1, with D possibly TRBD1 on 5 matching bases. V lost 6 bases to trimming and J lost 6 bases, with 11 bases between them. In germline, CDR1 is MDHEN, CDR2 SYDVKM. The CDR3 sequence is 12 residues long. The CDR3 region has the DNA TGTGCCAGCAGCCCCCCAGGGCCTGAAGCTTTCTTT. The encoded protein is CASSPPGPEAFF.

The V and J genes are TRBV18 and TRBJ1-6, with D possibly TRBD1 on 5 matching bases. The ends were cut back, 2 bases at V and 14 bases at J, with 16 bases in the middle. The CDR3 length is 14 residues. Germline values: CDR1 KGHSH, CDR2 LQKENI. Here the CDR3 reads CASSPGTATLTLHF. The CDR3 DNA reads TGTGCCAGCTCACCAGGGACGGCCACCCTCACCCTCCACTTT.

The chain combines TRBV30 with TRBJ1-1, with TRBD1 matching over 10 bases. Germline trimming cut 2 bases from V and 5 bases from J; bases unmatched to any gene: 8. CDR3 length equals 15 residues. Germline lookup yields CDR1 GTSNPN and CDR2 SVGIG (reference sequence). This chain's CDR3 is CAWSPRDRGWTEAFF. The CDR3 coding sequence is TGTGCCTGGAGTCCCCGGGACAGGGGTTGGACTGAAGCTTTCTTT.

The chain joins TRBV3-1 (or the pseudogene TRBV3-2) to TRBJ2-3; 12 bases match TRBD2. The germline V gene has CDR1 LGHDT and CDR2 YNNKEL (reference sequence). The CDR3 is 14 residues long. Trimming cost V 4 bases and J 7 bases; bases outside gene matches: 3. The CDR3 sequence: CASSPGLAGNTQYF. The CDR3 DNA reads as TGTGCCAGCAGCCCAGGACTAGCGGGGAATACGCAGTATTTT.